A selection of T cell receptor beta chains follows, all from one sample in a study of T-cell memory formation after mild COVID-19. One entry per CDR3 protein results from TCRdb running MiXCR on the 5' RACE reads. The repertoire holds 300,000 to 400,000 distinct CDR3 sequences, with approximately 16% as singletons. The material sequenced was PBMCs or a T cell subset sorted from them (not recorded which). The receptors come from a man younger than 30 who had mild COVID-19 (a few samples of this study predate the infection). Cell type and time point are not known. The CDR3 runs from the conserved cysteine through the conserved F or W. The D gene is left open where the match is weak. Clone size appears in some rows only: once, few, many, or a class for an expanded clone.

D gene: -
clone size: few
J gene: TRBJ1-1
V gene: TRBV15
CDR3 DNA: TGTGCCACCAGCAGAGGACTATTGAACACTGAAGCTTTCTTT
CDR3 protein: CATSRGLLNTEAFF

D gene: -
clone size: few
J gene: TRBJ2-1
V gene: TRBV30
CDR3 DNA: TGTGCCTGGGGATCAGGTAGCTGGAATGAGCAGTTCTTC
CDR3 protein: CAWGSGSWNEQFF

D gene: -
clone size: few
J gene: TRBJ2-7
V gene: TRBV29-1
CDR3 DNA: TGCAGCGTTACTCCCCAGAGGGAATCCTACGAGCAGTACTTC
CDR3 protein: CSVTPQRESYEQYF

D gene: -
clone size: few
J gene: TRBJ2-4
V gene: TRBV5-1
CDR3 DNA: TGCGCCAGCAGCTTGGCCGGATACATTCAGTACTTC
CDR3 protein: CASSLAGYIQYF

D gene: -
clone size: few
J gene: TRBJ1-2
V gene: TRBV20-1
CDR3 DNA: TGCAGTGCTAGTGTGTGGAATGGCTACACCTTC
CDR3 protein: CSASVWNGYTF

D gene: TRBD1
clone size: many
J gene: TRBJ2-4
V gene: TRBV20-1
CDR3 DNA: TGCAGTGCCCTGGCAGGGGGTCGGATTCAGTACTTC
CDR3 protein: CSALAGGRIQYF

D gene: -
clone size: -
J gene: TRBJ1-2
V gene: TRBV11-2
CDR3 DNA: TGTGCCAGCAGTCCATCCGGGACACTGTATGGCTACACCTTC
CDR3 protein: CASSPSGTLYGYTF

D gene: -
clone size: -
J gene: TRBJ1-5
V gene: TRBV2
CDR3 DNA: TGTGCCAGCATGATAGGGGGGGATCAGCCCCAGCATTTT
CDR3 protein: CASMIGGDQPQHF

D gene: -
clone size: -
J gene: TRBJ1-5
V gene: TRBV5-1
CDR3 DNA: TGCGCCAGCAGCCCCCGGGGGGGGCAACAGCCCCAGCATTTT
CDR3 protein: CASSPRGGQQPQHF

D gene: -
clone size: few
J gene: TRBJ2-2
V gene: TRBV11-2
CDR3 DNA: TGTGCCAGCAGCCCCGGGGGTAGCGCCGAGAACACCGGGGAGCTGTTTTTT
CDR3 protein: CASSPGGSAENTGELFF

D gene: -
clone size: -
J gene: TRBJ1-4
V gene: TRBV21-1
CDR3 DNA: TGTGCCAGCAGGGGGGGACGTAGGGGTGAAAAACTGTTTTTT
CDR3 protein: CASRGGRRGEKLFF

D gene: TRBD2
clone size: few
J gene: TRBJ2-4
V gene: TRBV20-1
CDR3 DNA: TGCAGTGCTAGGGGCGGAGCGGGGGGGCTTGAAGCCAAAAACATTCAGTACTTC
CDR3 protein: CSARGGAGGLEAKNIQYF